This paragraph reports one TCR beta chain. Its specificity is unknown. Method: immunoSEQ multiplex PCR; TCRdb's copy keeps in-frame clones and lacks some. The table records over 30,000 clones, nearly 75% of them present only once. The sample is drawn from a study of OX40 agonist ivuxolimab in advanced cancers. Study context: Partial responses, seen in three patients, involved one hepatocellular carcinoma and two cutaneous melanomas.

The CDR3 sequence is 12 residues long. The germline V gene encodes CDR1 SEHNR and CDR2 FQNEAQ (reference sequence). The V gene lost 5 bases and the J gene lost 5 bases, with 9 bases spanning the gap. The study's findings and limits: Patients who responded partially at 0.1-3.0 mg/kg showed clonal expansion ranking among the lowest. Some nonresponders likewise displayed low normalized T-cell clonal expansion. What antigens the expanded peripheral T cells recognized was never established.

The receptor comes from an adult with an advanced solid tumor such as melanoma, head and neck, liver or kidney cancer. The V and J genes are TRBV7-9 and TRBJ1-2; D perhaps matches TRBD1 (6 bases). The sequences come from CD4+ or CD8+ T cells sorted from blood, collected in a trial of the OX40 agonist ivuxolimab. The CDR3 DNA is TGTGCCAGCAGCGCAACAGGGTATGGCTACACCTTC. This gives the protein CASSATGYGYTF.